This T cell receptor beta chain was identified during a study of blood T cell repertoires in COVID-19 (dated by TCRdb to 2020 to 2021). Study-level background: The collaborator samples originated in the United States, Italy and Spain and spanned the acute and convalescent phases of COVID-19. The prospective study material was composed of cDNA or gDNA derived from T cells, B-cell-depleted T cells, or PBMCs. Subjects who had been exposed to COVID-19, were actively infected with it, or had recovered from it provided the deeply sampled blood TCRbeta repertoires that made up the dataset. The repertoires were released in a freely available public database intended as a resource for research on the immune response to SARS-CoV-2. The samples were drawn from the first 160 participants of the ongoing ImmuneRACE study and from roughly 1,300 subjects provided by 6 global collaborators. The sample metadata nearly always contained a de-identified subject ID, COVID-19 status, age in years and sex. Where available, HLA class I and class II types were taken from metadata supplied by the sample provider and were not determined by assay-based typing.

In the case of this clone: This receptor's antigen is unknown. Per-nucleotide qualities are absent, and no much larger clonotype sits a single base away.

The germline V gene (reference sequence) sets CDR1 to LNHDA and CDR2 to SQIVND. The CDR3 contains 14 residues, cysteine and phenylalanine counted. The read is trimmed to its CDR3 DNA, 42 bases read in frame from base 1. Trimming takes 2 bases from V and 7 bases from J, and the germline ends sit 14 bases apart. Broad study findings and their caveats: The amount of clinical and demographic metadata varied by source and participant and was provided uncurated.

TCRbeta CDR3 regions were amplified from genomic DNA using the immunoSEQ Assay, a bias-controlled multiplex PCR. As for how the authors treated the data: Nucleated cell counts per sample were estimated from amplification of reference gene primers within the assay. Sequence reads were collapsed and filtered to measure the absolute abundance of every unique TCRbeta CDR3 rearrangement. For each sample, productive Simpson clonality was calculated as the square root of Simpson's diversity index across productive rearrangements. TCRdb stores this immuneACCESS table with in-frame sequences only. Part of the clones is absent; in the studies checked, under half of the shortfall reflects unresolved V genes, and no reason is known for the rest. From that table come the V and J calls and clone size; the DNA was used to work out D and trimming. This sample lists about 320,000 clones; 65% to 90% were detected once. Roughly 7.8% of the sample is in the top ten clones.

The collaborating institutions used their own protocols to collect whole blood in K2EDTA tubes. Collaborator samples were shipped for TCRbeta analysis as frozen whole blood, isolated PBMCs, or DNA extracted from either sample type. Sequenced: peripheral blood. The clonotype originates from a human donor in a cohort sampled during active COVID-19. The rearranged segments are TRBV19 and TRBJ1-1; TRBD1 is a possible D gene, resting on 5 matching bases. The CDR3 region: CASSIWGEVSEAFF. The DNA sequence is given as TGTGCCAGTAGTATATGGGGCGAAGTCAGTGAAGCTTTCTTT.